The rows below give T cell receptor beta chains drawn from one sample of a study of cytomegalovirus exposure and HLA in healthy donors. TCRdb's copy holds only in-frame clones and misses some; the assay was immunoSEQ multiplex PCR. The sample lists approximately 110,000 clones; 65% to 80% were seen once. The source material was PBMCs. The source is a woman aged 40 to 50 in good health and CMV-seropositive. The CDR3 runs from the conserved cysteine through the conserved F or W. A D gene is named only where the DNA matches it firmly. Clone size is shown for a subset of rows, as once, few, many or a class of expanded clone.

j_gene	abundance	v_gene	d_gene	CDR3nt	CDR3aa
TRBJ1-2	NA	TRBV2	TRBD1	TGTGCCAGCAATGGACAGGGGAGAGTCGGTGGCTACACCTTC	CASNGQGRVGGYTF
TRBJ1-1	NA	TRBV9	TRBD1	TGTGCCAGCAGCGTCCTTACAGGGGGCGGCACTGAAGCTTTCTTT	CASSVLTGGGTEAFF
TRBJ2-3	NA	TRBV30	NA	TGTGCCAGCAGCTTGTCGGGAGTAATGACAGATACGCAGTATTTT	CASSLSGVMTDTQYF
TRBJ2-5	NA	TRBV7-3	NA	TGTGCCAGCAGCTTAAATGACGCGGGAGAGACCCAGTACTTC	CASSLNDAGETQYF
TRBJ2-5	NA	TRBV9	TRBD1	TGTGCCAGCAGCGGGACAGGGTTCCAAGAGACCCAGTACTTC	CASSGTGFQETQYF
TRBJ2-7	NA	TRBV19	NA	TGTGCCAGCCGTATCCAGGGTCAAATGGGCGAGCAGTACTTC	CASRIQGQMGEQYF
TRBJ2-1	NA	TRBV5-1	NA	TGCGCCAGCAGCTTGGGTGACTTAGGGGCCCACAATGAGCAGTTCTTC	CASSLGDLGAHNEQFF
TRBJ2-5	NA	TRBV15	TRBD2	TGTGCCACCAGCCGTAGCGGGAGGAGAGAAGAGACCCAGTACTTC	CATSRSGRREETQYF
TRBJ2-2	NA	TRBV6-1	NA	TGTGCCAGCAACCCCCAGTTGAACACCGGGGAGCTGTTTTTT	CASNPQLNTGELFF
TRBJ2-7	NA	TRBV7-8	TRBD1	TGTGCCAGCAGACAAACCGGGACAGGGGTCCACGAGCAGTACTTC	CASRQTGTGVHEQYF
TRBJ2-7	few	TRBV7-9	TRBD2	TGTGCCAGCAGCTCTGGGCGTCGGACTAGCAGCTACGAGCAGTACTTC	CASSSGRRTSSYEQYF
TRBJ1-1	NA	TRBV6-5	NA	TGTGCCAGCAGTTACGGCGGGGGGGTGAAGAACACTGAAGCTTTCTTT	CASSYGGGVKNTEAFF
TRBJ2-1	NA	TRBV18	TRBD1	TGTGCCAGCTCACCGCTGGGGACAGGTCTATACAATGAGCAGTTCTTC	CASSPLGTGLYNEQFF
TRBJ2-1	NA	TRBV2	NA	TGTGCCAGCACGACGGGATACAATGAGCAGTTCTTC	CASTTGYNEQFF
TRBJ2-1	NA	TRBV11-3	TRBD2	TGTGCCAGCAGCTTAGACCCTAGCGGGAAGCAGTTCTTC	CASSLDPSGKQFF